Listed below are T cell receptor beta chains from one sample, sequenced in a study of T-cell reconstitution after alpha-beta-depleted transplantation in children. TCRdb itself ran the PCR reads through MiXCR, one entry per CDR3 protein. This sample has around 370,000 distinct CDR3 sequences, with 15% to 20% found just once. The specimen was PBMCs, mostly from graft donor cells, collected 360 days after TCRalphabeta/CD19-depleted stem cell transplant. The origin of the receptors is a male patient aged 2-15 years who had a stem cell transplant for acute lymphoblastic leukemia, so the T cells may come from the graft donor. CDR3s include the opening cysteine and the closing phenylalanine or tryptophan. A D gene is named only where the DNA matches it firmly. Clone sizes are given selectively: once, few, many, or a class where the clone is expanded.

J | V | D | size | DNA | CDR3
TRBJ1-1 | TRBV30 | . | . | TGTGCCTGGATACCGGGGTTGATAGGGGCCATGAACACTGAAGCTTTCTTT | CAWIPGLIGAMNTEAFF
TRBJ2-5 | TRBV4-2 | . | . | TGTGCCAGCAGCCCGGCGGTCCGGGAGACCCAGTACTTC | CASSPAVRETQYF
TRBJ1-4 | TRBV6-2/TRBV6-3 | . | . | TGTGCCAGCAGTTACTCGCCACCGGAGGGTGAAAAACTGTTTTTT | CASSYSPPEGEKLFF
TRBJ2-5 | TRBV6-2/TRBV6-3 | . | few | TGTGCCAGCAGCTTCTACTCCTGGGGGGTAAAGACCCAGTACTTC | CASSFYSWGVKTQYF
TRBJ2-7 | TRBV30 | . | few | TGTGCCTGGAGTGTCGAATCCTACGAGCAGTACTTC | CAWSVESYEQYF
TRBJ2-2 | TRBV10-2 | . | few | TGCGCCAGCATCGGTAGCGCGAGGAACACCGGGGAGCTGTTTTTT | CASIGSARNTGELFF
TRBJ2-1 | TRBV29-1 | . | . | TGCAGCGTTGTGTCGTTCGAGGAGATACTCTATAGGTCCTTCAGGGAGAATGAGCAGTTCTTC | CSVVSFEEILYRSFRENEQFF
TRBJ1-1 | TRBV28 | . | . | TGTGCCAGCAGTTACATGGGGCGCTCGGACACTGAAGCTTTCTTT | CASSYMGRSDTEAFF
TRBJ1-1 | TRBV9 | TRBD1 | many | TGTGCCAGCAGCGCGAAAGCAGGGGGCGTGAACACTGAAGCTTTCTTT | CASSAKAGGVNTEAFF
TRBJ2-7 | TRBV4-3 | TRBD2 | . | TGCGCCAGCAGCCAAGATATGGCTAGCGGGAGCTACGAGCAGTACTTC | CASSQDMASGSYEQYF
TRBJ2-1 | TRBV7-3 | TRBD2 | few | TGTGCCAGCAGCATCGCAAGCGGGAGTGCTGAGCAGTTCTTC | CASSIASGSAEQFF